The clone carrying this T cell receptor (beta chain) was recorded at least ten times. Its antigen is still unknown. The CDR3 is 14 amino acids. Deletions cut 5 bases from V and 3 bases from J, with 16 bases between. Germline values: CDR1 SQVTM, CDR2 ANQGSEA. Libraries for TCR beta were made by quantitative 5'-RACE with molecular barcodes. TCRdb redid the calling of the 5' RACE reads with MiXCR, one entry per CDR3 protein. Of more than 500,000 distinct CDR3 sequences listed, roughly 5.3% are singletons. This entry is derived from a study of CD8 T cells in ankylosing spondylitis. Regarding the study as a whole: Earlier studies detected some motif variants in reactive arthritis synovial fluid and blood. Within matched ankylosing spondylitis synovial fluid, disease-linked clones were reportedly significantly enriched. Ankylosing spondylitis blood seemed to carry a telltale TCR beta motif made of under ten highly homologous variants. Clones that were linked to disease were CD8+ and were relatively rare in peripheral blood.

This clonotype was obtained from a male donor with ankylosing spondylitis. The specimen sequenced was blood, either unsorted or a sorted T cell fraction (not recorded which). This chain connects TRBV29-1 to TRBJ2-5; D may be TRBD1 or TRBD2 (5 bases each). CDR3 amino acids: CSVLLTGREETQYF. The CDR3 nucleotides are TGCAGCGTTCTCCTTACGGGACGAGAAGAGACCCAGTACTTC.